This T cell receptor (beta chain) was found in a study of blood T cell repertoires in COVID-19. Looking at the study overall: The analysed material was cDNA or gDNA that came from T cells, B-cell-depleted T cells, or PBMCs.

Profiled with immunoSEQ multiplex PCR; TCRdb holds only in-frame clones, not every one. Among roughly 290,000 clones listed, 70% to 90% were seen once. Germline CDR1 SGHAT, CDR2 FQNNGV. The CDR3 length is 12 residues. V lost 4 bases and J lost 8, with 9 bases in between. The source material was peripheral blood. This receptor was identified in a woman aged 60-75 years with acute or convalescent COVID-19. The rearrangement joins TRBV11-2 to TRBJ1-3; tentatively, D is TRBD1 (5 bases). For the CDR3, the DNA is TGTGCCAGCAGCTGGGGGGAGGACACCATATATTTT. Protein: CASSWGEDTIYF.